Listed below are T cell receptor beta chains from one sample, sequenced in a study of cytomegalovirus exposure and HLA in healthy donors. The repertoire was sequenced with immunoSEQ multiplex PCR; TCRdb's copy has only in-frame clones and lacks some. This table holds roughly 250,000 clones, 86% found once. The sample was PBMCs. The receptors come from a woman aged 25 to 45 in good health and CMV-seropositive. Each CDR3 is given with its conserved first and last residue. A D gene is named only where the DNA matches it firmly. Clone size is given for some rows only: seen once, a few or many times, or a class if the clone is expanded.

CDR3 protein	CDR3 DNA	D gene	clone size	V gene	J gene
CASSLSGTGASNYGYTF	TGTGCCAGCTCACTTTCCGGGACAGGCGCTTCTAACTATGGCTACACCTTC	TRBD1	few	TRBV18	TRBJ1-2
CASGLAQGAGELFF	TGTGCTAGTGGTTTGGCACAGGGGGCCGGGGAGCTGTTTTTT	TRBD1	.	TRBV12-5	TRBJ2-2
CASSQAGRANEKLFF	TGCGCCAGCAGCCAAGCGGGTCGAGCTAATGAAAAACTGTTTTTT	.	.	TRBV4-1	TRBJ1-4
CASSATIPGLNRIPGDTQYF	TGTGCCAGCAGTGCGACGATACCGGGCCTTAATAGGATCCCGGGGGATACGCAGTATTTT	.	.	TRBV6-1	TRBJ2-3
CASIPTDSYGYTF	TGTGCCAGCATTCCGACAGACAGCTATGGCTACACCTTC	.	.	TRBV28	TRBJ1-2
CASSYDSINYGYTF	TGTGCCAGCAGTTACGACAGCATTAACTATGGCTACACCTTC	.	.	TRBV6-5	TRBJ1-2
CASSQTANQYF	TGTGCCAGCAGCCAGACAGCTAATCAGTACTTC	.	once	TRBV7-8	TRBJ2-7
CASSYEVGSYNEQFF	TGTGCCAGCAGTTACGAGGTAGGCTCCTACAATGAGCAGTTCTTC	.	.	TRBV6-5	TRBJ2-1
CASSQDWGQATNEKLFF	TGCGCCAGCAGCCAAGATTGGGGGCAGGCAACTAATGAAAAACTGTTTTTT	.	.	TRBV4-1	TRBJ1-4
CASSQDWGGSYEQYF	TGCGCCAGCAGCCAAGATTGGGGAGGGTCCTACGAGCAGTACTTC	TRBD2	.	TRBV4-1	TRBJ2-7
CASSLLQMGAVPNTEAFF	TGCGCCAGCAGCCTATTGCAAATGGGGGCCGTACCGAACACTGAAGCTTTCTTT	.	.	TRBV5-1	TRBJ1-1
CASSYPGVRSGNTIYF	TGTGCCAGCAGCTACCCGGGGGTCCGCTCTGGAAACACCATATATTTT	.	.	TRBV5-6	TRBJ1-3
CASSADRVKGYTF	TGTGCCAGCAGTGCGGACAGGGTAAAAGGCTACACCTTC	TRBD1	.	TRBV25-1	TRBJ1-2
CASSRRRDSDLEQFF	TGTGCCAGTAGTCGCAGACGGGACTCGGACCTTGAGCAGTTCTTC	.	.	TRBV19	TRBJ2-1
CASSVGTAYNQPQHF	TGTGCCAGCAGCGTCGGGACAGCCTACAATCAGCCCCAGCATTTT	TRBD1	.	TRBV7-2	TRBJ1-5
CASTQQPTADTQYF	TGTGCCAGCACCCAACAGCCGACAGCAGATACGCAGTATTTT	.	.	TRBV6-6	TRBJ2-3
CATSRGTRLFF	TGTGCCACCAGCAGGGGGACAAGACTGTTTTTT	.	.	TRBV15	TRBJ1-4
CASSVTSIRENEQFF	TGTGCCAGCAGCGTAACCTCCATACGGGAGAATGAGCAGTTCTTC	.	.	TRBV9	TRBJ2-1
CASSPTTGGETQYF	TGTGCCAGCAGCCCGACGACAGGGGGAGAGACCCAGTACTTC	TRBD1	few	TRBV7-9	TRBJ2-5
CASSGGTGGSGYGYTF	TGTGCCAGCAGCGGAGGTACAGGGGGCTCAGGCTATGGCTACACCTTC	TRBD1	.	TRBV9	TRBJ1-2
CASKRQGPATNEKLFF	TGTGCCAGCAAGAGGCAGGGGCCTGCAACTAATGAAAAACTGTTTTTT	.	once	TRBV2	TRBJ1-4
CASRLDRGAGYTF	TGTGCCAGCAGGCTAGACAGGGGTGCGGGCTACACCTTC	TRBD1	.	TRBV6-6	TRBJ1-2
CASSYTGGKDSYEQYF	TGTGCCAGCAGCTACACAGGGGGCAAGGACTCCTACGAGCAGTACTTC	TRBD1	.	TRBV7-9	TRBJ2-7
CASSVGLADEQFF	TGTGCCAGCAGCGTGGGACTCGCGGATGAGCAGTTCTTC	.	few	TRBV5-6	TRBJ2-1
CASSQRTGHHYGYTF	TGTGCCAGCAGCCAGAGGACAGGGCACCACTATGGCTACACCTTC	TRBD1	.	TRBV5-4	TRBJ1-2
CASSQAFGQFNQPQHF	TGCGCCAGCAGCCAAGCGTTTGGGCAGTTCAATCAGCCCCAGCATTTT	.	.	TRBV4-1	TRBJ1-5
CASSLLAETQPQHF	TGTGCCAGCAGTTTGTTGGCAGAAACTCAGCCCCAGCATTTT	.	.	TRBV27	TRBJ1-5
CTSSSNKRIGGPSNQPQHF	TGCACCAGCAGCTCGAATAAGCGAATCGGGGGTCCTAGCAATCAGCCCCAGCATTTT	.	.	TRBV1	TRBJ1-5
CASMRLAEGEEQYF	TGCGCCAGCATGAGACTAGCGGAGGGGGAAGAGCAGTACTTC	TRBD2	.	TRBV10-2	TRBJ2-7
CASSKGIGQVLMNTEAFF	TGTGCCAGCAGCAAAGGGATTGGACAGGTCCTCATGAACACTGAAGCTTTCTTT	.	.	TRBV21-1	TRBJ1-1
CASSYNGANYGYTF	TGTGCCAGCAGTTACAACGGTGCTAACTATGGCTACACCTTC	.	.	TRBV6-5	TRBJ1-2
CASSYSSDTEAFF	TGTGCCAGCAGTTACTCGTCGGACACTGAAGCTTTCTTT	.	once	TRBV6-5	TRBJ1-1
CASSSGTGKAEAFF	TGTGCCAGCAGCTCCGGGACAGGGAAGGCTGAAGCTTTCTTT	TRBD1	.	TRBV11-3	TRBJ1-1
CATSPGRGHTDTQYF	TGTGCCACCAGCCCGGGTAGGGGTCACACAGATACGCAGTATTTT	.	.	TRBV15	TRBJ2-3
CAWSGWGGNQPQHF	TGTGCCTGGAGTGGCTGGGGGGGCAATCAGCCCCAGCATTTT	.	.	TRBV30	TRBJ1-5
CSVGSTYEQYF	TGCAGCGTTGGTAGCACCTACGAGCAGTACTTC	.	.	TRBV29-1	TRBJ2-7
CASSVAGQPYEQYF	TGTGCCAGCAGCGTAGCGGGACAGCCCTACGAGCAGTACTTC	TRBD1	.	TRBV9	TRBJ2-7
CASSLPGLAGVGVGNTGELFF	TGTGCCAGCAGCTTACCGGGACTAGCGGGAGTTGGTGTCGGGAACACCGGGGAGCTGTTTTTT	TRBD2	.	TRBV7-8	TRBJ2-2
CASSISSGSYNEQFF	TGTGCCAGCAGCATCTCTAGCGGCTCCTACAATGAGCAGTTCTTC	TRBD2	.	TRBV5-4	TRBJ2-1
CASSPKETGYHYGYTF	TGTGCCAGCAGCCCAAAAGAGACAGGGTACCACTATGGCTACACCTTC	TRBD1	.	TRBV4-2	TRBJ1-2
CASSPGTSGNNEQFF	TGCGCCAGCAGCCCCGGGACTAGCGGGAACAATGAGCAGTTCTTC	TRBD2	.	TRBV5-1	TRBJ2-1
CASGLGKAGNTIYF	TGTGCCAGCGGGCTTGGAAAGGCTGGAAACACCATATATTTT	.	.	TRBV2	TRBJ1-3
CASSRANTGELFF	TGTGCCAGCAGTCGAGCTAACACCGGGGAGCTGTTTTTT	.	.	TRBV27	TRBJ2-2
CAWSPGRDGNTIYF	TGTGCCTGGAGTCCTGGACGGGATGGAAACACCATATATTTT	.	.	TRBV30	TRBJ1-3
CASSSKVSGLSYEQYF	TGTGCCAGCAGCTCAAAAGTTTCAGGGTTGTCCTACGAGCAGTACTTC	.	.	TRBV7-9	TRBJ2-7
CASSFLKGVPAGNVLTF	TGTGCCAGCAGCTTTCTAAAAGGGGTCCCTGCTGGCAACGTCCTGACTTTC	.	.	TRBV7-8	TRBJ2-6
CASRPTRGRNTEAFF	TGTGCCAGTAGACCAACTCGAGGAAGAAACACTGAAGCTTTCTTT	.	.	TRBV19	TRBJ1-1
CASSRDFKETQYF	TGTGCCAGTAGCCGGGACTTTAAAGAGACCCAGTACTTC	.	.	TRBV6-4	TRBJ2-5